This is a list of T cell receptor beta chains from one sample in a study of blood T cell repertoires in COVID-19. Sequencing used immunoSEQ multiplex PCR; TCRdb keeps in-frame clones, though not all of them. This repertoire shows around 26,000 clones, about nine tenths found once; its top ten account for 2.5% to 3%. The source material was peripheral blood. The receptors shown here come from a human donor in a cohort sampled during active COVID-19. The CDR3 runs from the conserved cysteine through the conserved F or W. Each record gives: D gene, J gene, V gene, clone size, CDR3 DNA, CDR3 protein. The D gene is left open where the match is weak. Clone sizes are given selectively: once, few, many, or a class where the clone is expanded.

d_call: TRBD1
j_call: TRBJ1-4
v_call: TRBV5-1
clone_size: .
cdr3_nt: TGCGCCAGCAGCTCTACAGGGGGCTATAATGAAAAACTGTTTTTT
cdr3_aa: CASSSTGGYNEKLFF

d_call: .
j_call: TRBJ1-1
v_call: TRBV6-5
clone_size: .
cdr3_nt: TGTGCCAGCAGTTACTTTTCGAAGGGGGACACTGAAGCTTTCTTT
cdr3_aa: CASSYFSKGDTEAFF

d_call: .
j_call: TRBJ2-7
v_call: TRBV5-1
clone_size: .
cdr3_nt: TGCGCCAGCAGCTCACAGGGATTGGGCTACGAGCAGTACTTC
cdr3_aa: CASSSQGLGYEQYF

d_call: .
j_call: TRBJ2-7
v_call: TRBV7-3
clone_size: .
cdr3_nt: TGTGCCAGCAGCGAATACAACCACGAGCAGTACTTC
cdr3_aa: CASSEYNHEQYF

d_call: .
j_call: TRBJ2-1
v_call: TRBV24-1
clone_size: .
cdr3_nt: TGTGCCACCAGTGACGGGAATGAGCAGTTCTTC
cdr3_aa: CATSDGNEQFF

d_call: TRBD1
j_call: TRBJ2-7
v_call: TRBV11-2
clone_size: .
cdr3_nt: TGTGCCAGCAGCTTAGTCGGGGACAGGAGCTACGAGCAGTACTTC
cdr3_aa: CASSLVGDRSYEQYF

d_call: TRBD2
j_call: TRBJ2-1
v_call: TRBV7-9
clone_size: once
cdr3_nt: TGTGCCAGCAGCTTACTCGGGGGGGCCTACAATGAGCAGTTCTTC
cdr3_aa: CASSLLGGAYNEQFF

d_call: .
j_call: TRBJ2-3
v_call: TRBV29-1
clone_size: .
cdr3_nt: TGCAGCGTTAATCCCCTTGGTAGGGACTGGGCAGATACGCAGTATTTT
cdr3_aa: CSVNPLGRDWADTQYF

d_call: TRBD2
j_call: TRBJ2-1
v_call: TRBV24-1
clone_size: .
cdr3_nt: TGTGCCACCAGTGAACCTAGCGGGTTTAACAATGAGCAGTTCTTC
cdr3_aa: CATSEPSGFNNEQFF

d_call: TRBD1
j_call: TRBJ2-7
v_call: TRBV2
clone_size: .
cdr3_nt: TGTGCCAGCAGTGCTCCGGGACAGGGGAGAAGGACCTACGAGCAGTACTTC
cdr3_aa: CASSAPGQGRRTYEQYF

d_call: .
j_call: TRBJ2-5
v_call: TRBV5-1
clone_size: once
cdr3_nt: TGCGCCAGCAGCCCGACAGGCATACAAGAGACCCAGTACTTC
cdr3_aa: CASSPTGIQETQYF

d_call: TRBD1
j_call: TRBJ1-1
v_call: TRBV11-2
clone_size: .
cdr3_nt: TGTGCCAGCAGCTTAGTGCGGGACAGAAATTTTAGGGCTTTCTTT
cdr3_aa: CASSLVRDRNFRAFF

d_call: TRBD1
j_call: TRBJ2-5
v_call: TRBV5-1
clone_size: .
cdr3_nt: TGCGCCAGCAGCTTGGGGCTGGACAGGAAATCGGAGACCCAGTACTTC
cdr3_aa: CASSLGLDRKSETQYF

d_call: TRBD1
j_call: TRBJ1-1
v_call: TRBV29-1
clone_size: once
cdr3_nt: TGCAGCGTGGCACAGGGGGTGAGCACTGAAGCTTTCTTT
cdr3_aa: CSVAQGVSTEAFF

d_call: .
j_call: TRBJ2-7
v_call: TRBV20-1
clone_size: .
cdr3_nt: TGCAGTCTCCGCTCGGGTCACGAGCAGTACTTC
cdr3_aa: CSLRSGHEQYF

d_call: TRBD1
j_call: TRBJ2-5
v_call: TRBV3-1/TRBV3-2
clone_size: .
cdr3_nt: TGTGCCAGCAGCCAGTATACAGGGGGCGAGGAGACCCAGTACTTC
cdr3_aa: CASSQYTGGEETQYF

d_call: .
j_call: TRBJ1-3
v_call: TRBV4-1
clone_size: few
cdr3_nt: TGCGCCAGCAGCCAATCCACAGGGTCTTCCATATATTTT
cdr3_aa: CASSQSTGSSIYF

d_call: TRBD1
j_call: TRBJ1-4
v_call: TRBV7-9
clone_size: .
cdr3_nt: TGTGCCAGCAGCGCAAGGGACAGGAGAACAACTAATGAAAAACTGTTTTTT
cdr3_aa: CASSARDRRTTNEKLFF

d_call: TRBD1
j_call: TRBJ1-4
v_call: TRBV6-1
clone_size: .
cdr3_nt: TGTGCCAGCAGTGACGAGGGGGCGTCCGTAAAACTGTTTTTT
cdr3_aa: CASSDEGASVKLFF

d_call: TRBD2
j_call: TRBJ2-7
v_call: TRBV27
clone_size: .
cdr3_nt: TGTGCCAGCAGAAAGGGGGGACTAGGTATATACGAGCAGTACTTC
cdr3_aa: CASRKGGLGIYEQYF

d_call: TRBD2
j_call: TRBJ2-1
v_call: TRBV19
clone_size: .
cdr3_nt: TGTGCTAGTGGGGTAGCGGGGGGTAGCTCCTACAATGAGCAGTTCTTC
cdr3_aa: CASGVAGGSSYNEQFF